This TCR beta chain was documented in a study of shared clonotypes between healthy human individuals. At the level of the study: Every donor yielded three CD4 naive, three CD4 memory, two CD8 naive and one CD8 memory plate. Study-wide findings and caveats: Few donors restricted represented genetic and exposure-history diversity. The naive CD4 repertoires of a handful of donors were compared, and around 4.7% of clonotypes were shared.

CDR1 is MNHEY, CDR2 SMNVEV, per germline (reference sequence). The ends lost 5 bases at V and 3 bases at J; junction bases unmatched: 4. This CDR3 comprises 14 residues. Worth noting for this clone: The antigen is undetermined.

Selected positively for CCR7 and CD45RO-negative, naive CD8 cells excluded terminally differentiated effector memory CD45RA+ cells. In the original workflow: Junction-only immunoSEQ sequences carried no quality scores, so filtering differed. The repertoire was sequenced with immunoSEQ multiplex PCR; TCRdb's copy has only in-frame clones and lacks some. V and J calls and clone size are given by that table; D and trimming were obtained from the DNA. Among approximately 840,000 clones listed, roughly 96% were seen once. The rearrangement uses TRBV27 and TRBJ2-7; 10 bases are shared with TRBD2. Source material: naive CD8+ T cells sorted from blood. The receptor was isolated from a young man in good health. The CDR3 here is CASSRASGSYEQYF. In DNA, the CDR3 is TGTGCCAGCAGTAGGGCTAGCGGGAGCTACGAGCAGTACTTC.